This TCR beta chain originates from a study of cytomegalovirus exposure and HLA in healthy donors. Whole-study results and caveats: Cytomegalovirus status was reportedly diagnosed by the classifier with high specificity and sensitivity. An observed cluster of highly shared sequence variants was recorded as a likely sequencing artifact. In a later analysis, a missense DCLRE1C variant was linked to TCR beta V- and J-gene trimming. Exclusion as indistinguishable affected some V segments, including TRBV6-2 and TRBV6-3.

Regarding this clone: Its antigen remains unidentified. The sample contains more than one DNA sequence encoding this CDR3.

The study ran its PCR with 60 Vbeta and 13 Jbeta primers. Assay used: immunoSEQ multiplex PCR; TCRdb lists only in-frame clones, some missing. The table lists about 120,000 clones, roughly four fifths of them singletons. CDR3 length equals 13 residues. CDR1 and CDR2 from the germline V gene are SGHAT and FQNNGV. Deletions cut 3 bases from V and 2 bases from J, with 8 bases between. Input material: PBMCs. J is TRBJ2-7 and V is TRBV11-2; D uncertain. The sequence was obtained from a middle-aged woman in good health and CMV-seropositive. CDR3 residues: CASSLYSTYEQYF. In nucleotides, the CDR3 is TGTGCCAGCAGCTTGTACAGCACCTACGAGCAGTACTTC.